A single sample is the source of the 19 T cell receptor beta chains below, sequenced in a study of post-analysis software for immune sequencing data. Their antigens remain unidentified. TCR beta cDNA libraries included unique molecular identifiers. TCRdb reprocessed the PCR reads with MiXCR, giving one entry per CDR3 protein. The table records about 540,000 distinct CDR3 sequences, approximately 31% of them present only once. Findings and limits, study-wide: A few TRBV segments were significantly more frequent in patients than in controls. TRBV5-6, TRBV5-1 and TRBV20-1 were among these segments.

Sequences were obtained from blood. These receptors came from a girl aged 2-17 years with multiple sclerosis.

This clonotype was counted between two and nine times. CDR3 sequence: CASSPPTGRRIGETQYF. In DNA form, the CDR3 reads TGTGCCAGCAGCCCACCCACAGGGCGCCGGATAGGAGAGACCCAGTACTTC. This sequence joins TRBV7-9 and TRBJ2-5, with TRBD1 as a possible D gene (6 bases). The CDR3 contains 17 residues. V gave up 5 bases and J gave up 4 bases, with 23 bases separating them. Germline V gene sequence: CDR1 SEHNR, CDR2 FQNEAQ (reference sequence).

This clonotype was observed a few times. J is TRBJ2-3 and V is TRBV5-1; tentative D call: TRBD1 (6 bases). Trimming removed 0 bases at V and 0 bases at J, with 8 bases between. Germline CDR1 and CDR2: SGHRS and YFSETQ. CDR3 length: 15 amino acids. CDR3 DNA sequence: TGCGCCAGCAGCTTGGGACAGGCCAGCACAGATACGCAGTATTTT. It yields the protein CASSLGQASTDTQYF. The full variable domain, in which reference TRBV5-1 and TRBJ2-3 provide the parts outside the CDR3, is KAGVTQTPRYLIKTRGQQVTLSCSPISGHRSVSWYQQTPGQGLQFLFEYFSETQRNKGNFPGRFSGRQFSNSRSEMNVSTLELGDSALYLCASSLGQASTDTQYFGPGTRLTVL.

V is TRBV29-1 and J is TRBJ1-1; tentative D call: TRBD1 (5 bases). Germline V CDR1 and CDR2: SQVTM, ANQGSEA. The CDR3 has 15 residues. Trimming took off 4 bases at V and 2 bases at J, with 17 bases between the two ends. In DNA form, the CDR3 reads TGCAGCGTTGGATTCTCGGCAGGGCGAAACACTGAAGCTTTCTTT. Protein sequence: CSVGFSAGRNTEAFF. The whole variable domain, remainder taken from reference TRBV29-1 and TRBJ1-1, is SAVISQKPSRDICQRGTSLTIQCQVDSQVTMMFWYRQQPGQSLTLIATANQGSEATYESGFVIDKFPISRPNLTFSTLTVSNMSPEDSSIYLCSVGFSAGRNTEAFFGQGTRLTVV.

This chain connects TRBV7-9 to TRBJ2-3; 11 positions agree with TRBD2. Germline V gene lookup returns CDR1 SEHNR and CDR2 FQNEAQ (reference sequence). The V segment lost 0 bases and the J segment 0 bases; nucleotides outside the gene matches: 11. The CDR3 covers 20 residues. The CDR3 reads CASSLARGTSGRTSTDTQYF. As DNA, the CDR3 is TGTGCCAGCAGCTTAGCGCGTGGTACTAGCGGGAGAACTAGCACAGATACGCAGTATTTT. The entire variable domain, with the rest obtained from reference TRBV7-9 and TRBJ2-3, is as follows: DTGVSQNPRHKITKRGQNVTFRCDPISEHNRLYWYRQTLGQGPEFLTYFQNEAQLEKSRLLSDRFSAERPKGSFSTLEIQRTEQGDSAMYLCASSLARGTSGRTSTDTQYFGPGTRLTVL.

V gene TRBV20-1 combines with J gene TRBJ2-7, with D possibly being TRBD1 or TRBD2 (5 bases each). Germline CDR1 and CDR2: DFQATT and SNEGSKA (reference sequence). The CDR3 runs 15 residues. Between the trimmed V and J ends, which lost 1 base and 0 bases, there was a span of 13 bases. The CDR3 DNA is TGCAGTGCTAGAGGCCGGGACGGGGCCTCCTACGAGCAGTACTTC. This encodes CSARGRDGASYEQYF.

This clonotype was recorded a few times. V usage is TRBV7-2 and J usage is TRBJ2-5; possibly TRBD2 for D (5 bases). Germline V gene sequence: CDR1 SGHTA, CDR2 FQGNSA. The CDR3 sequence is 16 residues long. V lost 5 bases, J lost 4 bases, and 20 bases lay in between. This chain's CDR3 is CASSQPRTRAGETQYF. The DNA of the CDR3 is TGTGCCAGCAGCCAACCCCGGACGAGGGCCGGAGAGACCCAGTACTTC.

This clonotype was picked up many times. The CDR3, as DNA: TGCAGTGCACCCTATACAGGGAGGAATGGCTACACCTTC. Translated, it gives CSAPYTGRNGYTF. This chain links TRBV20-1 with TRBJ1-2; tentative D call: TRBD1 (6 bases). Trimming shortened V by 6 bases and J by 6 bases, and 17 bases separated the two germline ends. CDR1 is DFQATT, CDR2 SNEGSKA, per germline (reference sequence). The CDR3 has 13 residues.

The chain recombines TRBV9 with TRBJ2-3; D possibly matches TRBD1 or TRBD2 (6 bases each). The CDR3 spans 19 residues. V was clipped by 0 bases and J by 1 base, with 21 bases between them. The germline V gene has CDR1 SGDLS and CDR2 YYNGEE. CDR3 sequence reads: CASSVAVGGITRGTDTQYF. DNA of the CDR3: TGTGCCAGCAGCGTAGCTGTGGGGGGCATCACTAGAGGCACAGATACGCAGTATTTT.

This clonotype was observed a handful of times. The gene calls are TRBV20-1 and TRBJ2-3, with TRBD2 matching over 12 bases. The CDR3 consists of 17 residues. Germline V gene lookup returns CDR1 DFQATT and CDR2 SNEGSKA (reference sequence). Trimming took 2 bases from V and 2 from J; bases not matched to a gene: 8. As DNA, the CDR3 is TGCAGTGCTAGACGCCTAGCGGGGGGGAAATTCACAGATACGCAGTATTTT. Translated, it gives CSARRLAGGKFTDTQYF.

The count of this clonotype is one. The genes are TRBV20-1 and TRBJ1-4; D not resolved. The V and J ends lost 2 bases and 0 bases respectively, with 13 bases between them. This CDR3 contains 16 residues. Germline V gene lookup returns CDR1 DFQATT and CDR2 SNEGSKA (reference sequence). CDR3 sequence: CSARYWTTATNEKLFF. CDR3 nucleotide sequence: TGCAGTGCTAGATATTGGACTACTGCAACTAATGAAAAACTGTTTTTT.

J is TRBJ2-5 and V is TRBV20-1; 9 bases agree with TRBD2. The CDR3 contains 17 residues. The germline V gene encodes CDR1 DFQATT and CDR2 SNEGSKA (reference sequence). The J segment lost 5 bases and the V segment lost 1 base, leaving 14 bases of the junction unmatched. CDR3 region: CSARAGLAGNQLETQYF. The CDR3 DNA reads as TGCAGTGCTAGAGCGGGGCTAGCGGGGAACCAATTGGAGACCCAGTACTTC.

This clonotype was counted a few times. The chain has TRBV12-3 or TRBV12-4 and TRBJ1-2, with 10 nucleotides matching TRBD1. This CDR3 contains 15 residues. Losses at the gene ends were 7 bases for V and 3 bases for J; bases not matched to a gene: 8. CDR3 sequence: CASTAGDRGYYGYTF. The CDR3 nucleotides read TGTGCCAGCACTGCCGGGGACAGGGGTTACTATGGCTACACCTTC.

This rearrangement joins TRBV12-3 or TRBV12-4 to TRBJ2-7, with TRBD2 matching over 8 bases. The J call could be wrong; TRBJ2-5 is a better fit for the DNA end. The length of the CDR3 is 16 residues. Here the CDR3 DNA reads TGTGCCAGCAGTCCGGGGACTAGAGGAGGGGAAGAGACCCAGTACTTC. It codes for CASSPGTRGGEETQYF.

CDR3 DNA: TGTGCCAGCAGCCAAGGTGGGCAGGGCGAAGATACGCAGTATTTT. Residues: CASSQGGQGEDTQYF. The V gene is TRBV14, the J gene TRBJ2-3; D might be TRBD1 (5 bases). Germline values: CDR1 SGHDN, CDR2 FVKESK. The CDR3 totals 15 residues. Trimming removed 1 base at V and 5 bases at J, with 13 bases between.

This clonotype came up many times. The gene calls are TRBV11-2 and TRBJ2-7, with D unclear. Between the trimmed V and J ends, which lost 6 bases and 2 bases, there was a span of 17 bases. The CDR3 runs to 15 residues. Germline V CDR1 and CDR2: SGHAT, FQNNGV. CDR3 in amino acids: CASSRLVTGTYEQYF. DNA for the CDR3: TGTGCCAGCAGTCGACTTGTGACTGGGACCTACGAGCAGTACTTC.

V and J are TRBV10-3 and TRBJ2-3; TRBD1 agrees at 7 bases. The CDR3 runs 14 residues. CDR1 is ENHRY, CDR2 SYGVKD, per germline. V was clipped by 4 bases and J by 2 bases; unmatched bases: 3. CDR3 sequence: CAISAGQVTDTQYF. DNA of the CDR3: TGTGCCATCAGTGCCGGACAGGTCACAGATACGCAGTATTTT.

The gene calls are TRBV6-6 and TRBJ1-5; D not resolved. CDR1 is MNHNY, CDR2 SVGAGI, per germline (reference sequence). Deletions cut 4 bases from V and 6 bases from J, with 10 bases between. The CDR3 is 13 residues long. The CDR3 DNA is TGTGCCAGCAGTTCGGGGTCTAGTCAGCCCCAGCATTTT. The encoded protein is CASSSGSSQPQHF.

V gene TRBV3-1 combines with J gene TRBJ2-7; 7 bases fit TRBD1. V shed 1 base and J 2 bases; nucleotides not matched to a gene: 5. Germline CDR1 LGHDT, CDR2 YNNKEL (reference sequence). The CDR3 contains 15 residues. DNA of the CDR3: TGTGCCAGCAGCCAAGCGGGGACAGTCCCCTACGAGCAGTACTTC. Protein sequence: CASSQAGTVPYEQYF.

The genes are TRBV9 and TRBJ2-3, with D possibly TRBD2 on 6 matching bases. V was shortened by 7 bases and J by 5 bases, with 17 bases between the two germline ends. This CDR3 spans 14 amino acids. Germline V gene sequence: CDR1 SGDLS, CDR2 YYNGEE. The CDR3 here is CASAGSRDLDTQYF. CDR3 coding DNA: TGTGCCAGCGCGGGGTCCCGGGATTTAGATACGCAGTATTTT.